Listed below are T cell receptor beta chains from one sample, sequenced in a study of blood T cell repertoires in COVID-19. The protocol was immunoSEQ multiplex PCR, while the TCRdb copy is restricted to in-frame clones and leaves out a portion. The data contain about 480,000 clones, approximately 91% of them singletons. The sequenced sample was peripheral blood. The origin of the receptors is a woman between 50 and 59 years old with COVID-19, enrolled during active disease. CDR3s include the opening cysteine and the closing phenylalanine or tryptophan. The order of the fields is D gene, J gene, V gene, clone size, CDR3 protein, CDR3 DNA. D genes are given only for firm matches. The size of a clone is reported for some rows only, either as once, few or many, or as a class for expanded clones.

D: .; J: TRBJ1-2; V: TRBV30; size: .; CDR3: CAWSVRWGDYGYTF; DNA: TGTGCCTGGAGTGTACGGTGGGGGGACTATGGCTACACCTTC
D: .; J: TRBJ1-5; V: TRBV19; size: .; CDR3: CASSQGWTGKLNQPQHF; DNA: TGTGCCAGTAGTCAGGGGTGGACGGGGAAGCTCAATCAGCCCCAGCATTTT
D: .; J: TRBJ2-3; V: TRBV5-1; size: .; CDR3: CASTLQGRSDTQYF; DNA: TGCGCCAGCACCCTACAGGGGAGGTCGGATACGCAGTATTTT
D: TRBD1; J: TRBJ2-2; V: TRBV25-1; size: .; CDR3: CASTSDRASNTGELFF; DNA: TGTGCCAGCACCTCGGACAGGGCCTCGAACACCGGGGAGCTGTTTTTT
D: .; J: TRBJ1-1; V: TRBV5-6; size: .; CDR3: CASSLGYRATEAFF; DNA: TGTGCCAGCAGCTTGGGCTACAGGGCCACTGAAGCTTTCTTT
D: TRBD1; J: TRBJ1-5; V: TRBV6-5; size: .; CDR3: CASSYNRGRDQPQHF; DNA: TGTGCCAGCAGTTACAACAGGGGCCGGGATCAGCCCCAGCATTTT
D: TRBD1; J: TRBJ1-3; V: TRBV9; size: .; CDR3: CASSPQTGIGNTIYF; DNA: TGTGCCAGCAGCCCCCAGACAGGGATAGGAAACACCATATATTTT
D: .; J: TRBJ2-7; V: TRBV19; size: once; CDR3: CASSVKGHLGEQYF; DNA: TGTGCCAGTAGTGTAAAGGGACATTTGGGCGAGCAGTACTTC
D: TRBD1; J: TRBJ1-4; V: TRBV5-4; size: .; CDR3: CASSYTGGEKLFF; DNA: TGTGCCAGCAGCTACACAGGGGGCGAAAAACTGTTTTTT
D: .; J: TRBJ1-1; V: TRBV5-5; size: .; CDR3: CASSFGGADTEAFF; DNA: TGTGCCAGCAGCTTCGGAGGGGCGGACACTGAAGCTTTCTTT
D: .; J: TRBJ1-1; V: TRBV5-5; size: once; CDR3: CASSLGPIPTEAFF; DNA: TGTGCCAGCAGCTTGGGGCCGATACCTACTGAAGCTTTCTTT
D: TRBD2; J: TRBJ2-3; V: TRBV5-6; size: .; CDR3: CASSLSSGGIDTQYF; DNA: TGTGCCAGCAGCTTATCTAGCGGGGGGATAGATACGCAGTATTTT
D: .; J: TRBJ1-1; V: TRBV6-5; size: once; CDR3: CASSYSQITEAFF; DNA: TGTGCCAGCAGTTACTCGCAGATCACTGAAGCTTTCTTT
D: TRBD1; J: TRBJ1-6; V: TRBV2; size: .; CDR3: CASSWEETGGSPLHF; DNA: TGTGCCAGCAGTTGGGAGGAAACAGGGGGATCACCCCTCCACTTT
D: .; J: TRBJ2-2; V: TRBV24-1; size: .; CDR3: CATSDLGSLTGELFF; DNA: TGTGCCACCAGTGATTTGGGTAGCCTCACCGGGGAGCTGTTTTTT
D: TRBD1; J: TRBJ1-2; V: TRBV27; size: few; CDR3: CASSSLQGAGGYTF; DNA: TGTGCCAGCAGTTCCCTACAGGGGGCGGGAGGCTACACCTTC
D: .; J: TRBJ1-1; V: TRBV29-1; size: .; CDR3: CSARTGEPEAFF; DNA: TGCAGCGCCCGGACTGGGGAGCCTGAAGCTTTCTTT